This TCR beta chain was sequenced in a study of cytomegalovirus exposure and HLA in healthy donors. Study-wide results and caveats: A later analysis showed HLA-associated TCR beta chains outstripping equally common others in clonal expansion. Later on, an analysis showed TCR association rates differing by HLA locus, with DRB1 the most and HLA-C the fewest. HLA restriction was apparent for most CMV-associated TCR beta chains in a later analysis.

Primers for the PCR totalled 60 Vbeta and 13 Jbeta. TCRdb's copy holds only in-frame clones and misses some; the assay was immunoSEQ multiplex PCR. Of 25,000 to 30,000 clones in the sample, 50% to 75% were seen once. In nominal health when sampled, donors likely had unrecorded immune exposures nonetheless. In regard to this clone: Its antigen is not known.

This receptor was taken from a male donor in good health and CMV-seropositive. The sample comprised PBMCs.

CDR3 sequence reads: CASSPQGPNTEAFF. CDR3 sequence (DNA): TGTGCCAGCAGCCCACAGGGACCGAACACTGAAGCTTTCTTT. The chain combines TRBV6-6 with TRBJ1-1; perhaps TRBD1 as D (6 bases). The CDR3 totals 14 residues. V was clipped by 6 bases and J by 1 base, with 12 bases between them. Germline V CDR1 and CDR2: MNHNY, SVGAGI (reference sequence).